This TCR beta chain was sequenced during a study of post-analysis software for immune sequencing data. At the level of the study: Relapsing-remitting, secondary progressive and progressive-relapsing forms of multiple sclerosis all featured among disease courses.

Notes on the study in general: Batch-mates among the samples co-clustered strongly by F measure. For normalized Chao1 diversity, multiple sclerosis patients scored significantly lower than controls did.

Unique molecular identifiers were built into the TCR beta cDNA libraries. It was from roughly 1.1 to 9.2 million T cells that 530,000 or so cDNA molecules came. MiXCR was run by TCRdb on the PCR reads, yielding one entry per CDR3 protein. The table shows under 650,000 distinct CDR3 sequences, with 40% to 50% occurring only once. This clonotype showed up just a few times. Its target is not known. The sample consisted of blood. The receptor was derived from a girl aged 5 to 17 with multiple sclerosis.

The CDR3 sequence is CASSSSGQGEAFF. The CDR3 region has the DNA TGTGCCAGCAGTTCGTCGGGACAGGGAGAAGCTTTCTTT. The chain employs TRBV12-3 or TRBV12-4 and TRBJ1-1; 9 nucleotides align to TRBD1. The CDR3 covers 13 residues. J was trimmed by 8 bases and V by 4 bases; bases with no gene match: 5.